The 20 T cell receptor beta chains listed next were all sequenced from one sample in a study of PD-1 blockade in mismatch repair-deficient tumors. Clones were read by immunoSEQ multiplex PCR, and TCRdb kept only the in-frame ones, dropping some. The table shows some 27,000 clones, with 70% to 85% occurring only once. This specimen was PBMCs, taken before pembrolizumab treatment. These receptors were obtained from an adult with mismatch repair-deficient cancer.

CDR3 nucleotide sequence: TGCGCCAGTCGTAAGCAGGGATCTCAACTCCTGGGGGAGCTGTTTTTT. Its protein is CASRKQGSQLLGELFF. The rearrangement links TRBV5-1 to TRBJ2-2; D may be TRBD1 (5 bases). The V end lost 8 bases, the J end lost 8 bases, and 25 bases lay between the germline ends. Germline lookup yields CDR1 SGHRS and CDR2 YFSETQ. CDR3 length: 16 amino acids.

The chain has TRBV19 and TRBJ2-3; 8 nucleotides agree with TRBD1. The CDR3 contains 15 residues. The V segment lost 6 bases and the J segment 0 bases; nucleotides outside the gene matches: 5. Germline V lookup: CDR1 LNHDA, CDR2 SQIVND (reference sequence). The CDR3 nucleotides read TGTGCCAGTAGGACTCGACAGGGGAGCACAGATACGCAGTATTTT. Amino acid sequence: CASRTRQGSTDTQYF.

V usage is TRBV10-1 and J usage is TRBJ2-7; TRBD2 matches 15 bases. Germline values: CDR1 WNHNN, CDR2 SYGVQD (reference sequence). Trimming took 3 bases from V and 3 from J; bases not matched to a gene: 9. CDR3 length: 18 residues. CDR3 nucleotides: TGCGCCAGCAGTGACTCACCGGGACTAGCGGGAGGAGTCTACGAGCAGTACTTC. The encoded protein is CASSDSPGLAGGVYEQYF.

V is TRBV9 and J is TRBJ1-1; 8 bases map to TRBD1. With V trimmed by 4 bases and J by 0 bases, 11 bases remained unmatched. CDR3 size: 17 residues. Germline CDR1 reads SGDLS; CDR2 reads YYNGEE. CDR3 coding DNA: TGTGCCAGCAGCCACGGACAGGGAGAAGATATGAACACTGAAGCTTTCTTT. It codes for CASSHGQGEDMNTEAFF. The variable domain in full, with the rest retrieved from reference TRBV9 and TRBJ1-1, is DSGVTQTPKHLITATGQRVTLRCSPRSGDLSVYWYQQSLDQGLQFLIQYYNGEERAKGNILERFSAQQFPDLHSELNLSSLELGDSALYFCASSHGQGEDMNTEAFFGQGTRLTVV.

The chain joins TRBV5-4 to TRBJ2-7; TRBD2 aligns across 8 bases. The CDR3 consists of 14 residues. Losses at the gene ends were 0 bases for V and 1 base for J; bases not matched to a gene: 0. Germline V gene data show CDR1 as SGHNT and CDR2 as YYREEE (reference sequence). This chain's CDR3 is CASSLGGRSYEQYF. DNA for the CDR3: TGTGCCAGCAGCTTGGGCGGGAGGTCCTACGAGCAGTACTTC.

DNA of the CDR3: TGTGCCAGCAGCTCCGAGGGAAGCAATCAGCCCCAGCATTTT. Translated: CASSSEGSNQPQHF. This chain connects TRBV5-8 to TRBJ1-5, with D hard to call. This CDR3 has 14 amino acids. V lost 3 bases, J lost 1 base, and 8 bases lay in between. The germline V gene has CDR1 SGHTS and CDR2 YDEGEE.

This clone appeared once. This chain uses TRBV27 with TRBJ1-6; 7 nucleotides agree with TRBD1. The CDR3 extends over 18 amino acids. The ends lost 4 bases at V and 5 bases at J; junction bases unmatched: 14. Germline CDR1 reads MNHEY; CDR2 reads SMNVEV (reference sequence). CDR3 bases: TGTGCCAGCAGTTCAACAGGGGTTATGTATTCGGATAATTCACCCCTCCACTTT. Its translation is CASSSTGVMYSDNSPLHF.

This clone was found once. The chain has TRBV28 and TRBJ2-3; 8 bases match TRBD1. The length of the CDR3 is 16 residues. V lost 2 bases to trimming and J lost 4 bases; unmatched junction nucleotides: 8. Germline lookup yields CDR1 MDHEN and CDR2 SYDVKM. The CDR3 nucleotides are TGTGCCAGCAGTTTAATCGGGCAGGGGGCTGCAGATACGCAGTATTTT. Translated: CASSLIGQGAADTQYF.

The rearrangement joins TRBV5-1 to TRBJ2-2, with 9 bases lining up with TRBD1. The germline V gene encodes CDR1 SGHRS and CDR2 YFSETQ. Losses at the gene ends were 1 base for V and 3 bases for J; bases not matched to a gene: 4. The CDR3 is made up of 16 amino acids. The CDR3, as DNA: TGCGCCAGCAGCTTGCAGGGGACAGGGTACACCGGGGAGCTGTTTTTT. Protein sequence: CASSLQGTGYTGELFF.

The chain joins TRBV4-2 to TRBJ2-4; 9 nucleotides agree with TRBD2. The CDR3 consists of 16 residues. The germline gives CDR1 LGHNA, CDR2 YNFKEQ. Germline trimming cut 4 bases from V and 4 bases from J; bases unmatched to any gene: 8. CDR3 DNA: TGTGCCAGCAGCCCACAGACTAGCGGAAATAAAAACATTCAGTACTTC. Translation gives CASSPQTSGNKNIQYF.

The gene calls are TRBV5-1 and TRBJ1-5; TRBD1 might be the D (6 bases). The CDR3 consists of 14 residues. V lost 4 bases and J 6 bases, leaving 14 bases between the germline ends. Germline V gives CDR1 SGHRS, CDR2 YFSETQ. CDR3 amino acids: CASSPDSGGQPQHF. CDR3 DNA: TGCGCCAGCAGCCCGGACAGCGGGGGTCAGCCCCAGCATTTT.

This clone has a handful of counts. The chain joins TRBV10-3 to TRBJ1-5, with D uncertain. CDR3 length equals 12 residues. The V and J ends lost 3 bases and 4 bases respectively, with 4 bases between them. Germline values: CDR1 ENHRY, CDR2 SYGVKD. CDR3 protein: CAISDSNQPQHF. The DNA for the CDR3 is TGTGCCATCAGTGATTCGAATCAGCCCCAGCATTTT.

CDR3: CASSLGEGVDYGYTF. The CDR3 DNA reads TGTGCCAGCAGCTTGGGGGAGGGCGTCGACTATGGCTACACCTTC. The chain uses TRBV5-4 and TRBJ1-2; D unresolved. The length of the CDR3 is 15 residues. CDR1 and CDR2 from the germline V gene are SGHNT and YYREEE (reference sequence). Trimming pared 0 bases from V and 3 bases from J, leaving 12 bases between. Based on the CDR3 plus reference TRBV5-4 and TRBJ1-2, the full variable domain is ETGVTQSPTHLIKTRGQQVTLRCSSQSGHNTVSWYQQALGQGPQFIFQYYREEENGRGNFPPRFSGLQFPNYSSELNVNALELDDSALYLCASSLGEGVDYGYTFGSGTRLTVV.

Written as DNA, the CDR3 is TGTGCCAGCCGGGGGGCCTATTCCCCCCAAGAGACCCAGTACTTC. It specifies CASRGAYSPQETQYF. The V call is TRBV2, the J call TRBJ2-5; possible D gene TRBD2, 7 bases. CDR3 length: 15 amino acids. V gave up 8 bases and J gave up 1 base, with 17 bases separating them. Germline CDR1 SNHLY, CDR2 FYNNEI.

As DNA, the CDR3 is TGTGCCAGCAGCAGCGTCTCCGTCCCCTCTGGAAACACCATATATTTT. This translates into CASSSVSVPSGNTIYF. This rearrangement joins TRBV5-6 to TRBJ1-3, with no clear D. V lost 4 bases, J lost 0 bases, and 14 bases lay in between. The CDR3 totals 16 residues. The germline V gene encodes CDR1 SGHDT and CDR2 YYEEEE.

This chain joins TRBV28 and TRBJ2-5; possible D gene TRBD2, 6 bases. CDR3 length: 15 amino acids. Trimming pared 7 bases from V and 7 bases from J, leaving 22 bases between. Germline values: CDR1 MDHEN, CDR2 SYDVKM. The CDR3 protein is CASTLGGLLLRTQYF. CDR3 DNA sequence: TGTGCCAGCACCCTCGGAGGGCTCCTTCTTAGGACCCAGTACTTC. The full variable domain, in which reference TRBV28 and TRBJ2-5 provide the parts outside the CDR3, is DVKVTQSSRYLVKRTGEKVFLECVQDMDHENMFWYRQDPGLGLRLIYFSYDVKMKEKGDIPEGYSVSREKKERFSLILESASTNQTSMYLCASTLGGLLLRTQYFGPGTRLLVL.

The V and J genes are TRBV2 and TRBJ1-5; D perhaps matches TRBD1 (6 bases). The CDR3 runs 14 residues. CDR1 and CDR2 (germline): SNHLY, FYNNEI. Trimming took 7 bases from V and 6 from J, leaving 16 bases between them. The CDR3 coding sequence is TGTGCCAGCACTCGAGCGGGGGGCGGTCAGCCCCAGCATTTT. It codes for CASTRAGGGQPQHF.

The chain has TRBV14 and TRBJ2-3, with TRBD2 matching 13 bases. CDR3 length equals 17 residues. Trimming at V came to 2 bases and at J to 9 bases, leaving 11 bases not matched to a gene. Germline assignment: CDR1 SGHDN and CDR2 FVKESK. The CDR3 sequence is CASSQFEGLAGLETQYF. The DNA of the CDR3 is TGTGCCAGCAGCCAATTTGAGGGACTAGCGGGATTAGAGACGCAGTATTTT.

This clone was picked up a small number of times. The gene calls are TRBV4-1 and TRBJ2-7, with a weak D call TRBD1 (6 bases). Germline CDR1 and CDR2: MGHRA and YSYEKL. Trimming stripped 4 bases from V and 0 bases from J, with 13 bases between. The CDR3 runs 15 residues. The CDR3 is CASSPTGQSSYEQYF. The DNA for the CDR3 is TGCGCCAGCAGCCCTACCGGACAGAGCTCCTACGAGCAGTACTTC.

The V and J genes are TRBV6-6 and TRBJ2-5, with 12 bases that match TRBD2. The CDR3 has 16 residues. J was trimmed by 4 bases and V by 0 bases; bases with no gene match: 3. From germline, CDR1 is MNHNY and CDR2 SVGAGI (reference sequence). CDR3 residues: CASSYSALAGGETQYF. In nucleotides, the CDR3 is TGTGCCAGCAGTTACTCGGCACTAGCGGGAGGAGAGACCCAGTACTTC.